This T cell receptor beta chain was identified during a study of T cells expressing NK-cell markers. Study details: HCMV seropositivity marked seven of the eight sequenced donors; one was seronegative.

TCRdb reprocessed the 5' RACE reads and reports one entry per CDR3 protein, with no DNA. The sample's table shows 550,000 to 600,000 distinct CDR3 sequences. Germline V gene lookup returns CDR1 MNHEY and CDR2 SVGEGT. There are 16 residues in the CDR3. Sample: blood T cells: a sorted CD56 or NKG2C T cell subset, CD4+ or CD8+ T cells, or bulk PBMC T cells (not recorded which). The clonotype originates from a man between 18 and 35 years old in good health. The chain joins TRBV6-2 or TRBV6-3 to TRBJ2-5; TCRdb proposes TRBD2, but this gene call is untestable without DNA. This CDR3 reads CASSYVAGGPVETQYF.